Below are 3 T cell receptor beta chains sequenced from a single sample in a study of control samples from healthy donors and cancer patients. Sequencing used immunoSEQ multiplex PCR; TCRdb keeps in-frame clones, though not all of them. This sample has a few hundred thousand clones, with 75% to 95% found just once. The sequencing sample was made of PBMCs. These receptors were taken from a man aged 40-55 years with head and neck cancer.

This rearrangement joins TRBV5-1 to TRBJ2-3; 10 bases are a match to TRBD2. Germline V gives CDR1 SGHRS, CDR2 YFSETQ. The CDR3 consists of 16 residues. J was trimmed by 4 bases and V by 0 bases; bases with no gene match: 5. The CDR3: CASSLASGGASDTQYF. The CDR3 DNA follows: TGCGCCAGCAGCTTGGCCAGCGGGGGGGCGTCAGATACGCAGTATTTT.

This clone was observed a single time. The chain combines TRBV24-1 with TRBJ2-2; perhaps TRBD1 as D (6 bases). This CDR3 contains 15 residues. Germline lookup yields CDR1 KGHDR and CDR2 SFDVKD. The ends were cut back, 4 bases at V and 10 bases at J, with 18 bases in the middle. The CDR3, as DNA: TGTGCCACCAGTGACCAAAAACAGGGATCAGAGGAGCTGTTTTTT. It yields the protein CATSDQKQGSEELFF.

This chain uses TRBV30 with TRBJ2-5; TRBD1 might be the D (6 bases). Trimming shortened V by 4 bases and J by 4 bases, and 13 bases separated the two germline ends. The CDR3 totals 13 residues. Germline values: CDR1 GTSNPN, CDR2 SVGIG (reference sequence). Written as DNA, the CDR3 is TGTGCCTGGAACAGGGTCGCTGCAGAGACCCAGTACTTC. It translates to CAWNRVAAETQYF.